The rows below give T cell receptor beta chains drawn from one sample of a study of vaccination and CD4 T cells after COVID-19. Their antigen targets remain unknown. TCRdb independently ran MiXCR on the PCR reads; one entry per CDR3 protein. The table lists over 8,000 distinct CDR3 sequences, 50% to 70% of them singletons. The specimen was CD4+ T cells from blood, cultured in vitro. The receptors originated from a human donor who had recovered from COVID-19. Both conserved end residues are part of each CDR3. D genes are given only for firm matches. Only part of the rows carry a size: once, few, many, or a class if the clone is expanded.

.,TRBV5-1,.,TRBJ2-5,CASSSPQTQETQYF,TGCGCCAGCAGCTCACCCCAGACCCAAGAGACCCAGTACTTC
TRBD2,TRBV20-1,few,TRBJ2-7,CSASGTSGRVLGEQYF,TGCAGTGCTAGTGGGACTAGCGGGAGGGTTCTTGGCGAGCAGTACTTC
TRBD1,TRBV6-1,.,TRBJ1-5,CASSGGQYSNQPQHF,TGTGCCAGCAGTGGGGGACAGTATAGCAATCAGCCCCAGCATTTT
.,TRBV24-1,medium-sized,TRBJ1-2,CATSDYTGTAAGYTF,TGTGCCACCAGTGACTATACCGGGACCGCAGCAGGCTACACCTTC
TRBD1,TRBV10-3,.,TRBJ1-2,CATYRGQGAGYTF,TGTGCCACCTACCGGGGACAGGGGGCTGGCTACACCTTC
TRBD1,TRBV6-1,medium-sized,TRBJ1-1,CASRDGTGGEHVDTEAFF,TGTGCCAGCAGGGACGGGACAGGGGGCGAACATGTTGACACTGAAGCTTTCTTT
.,TRBV6-1,.,TRBJ1-5,CASNDRRPGVLVGNQPQHF,TGTGCCAGCAATGACCGGCGGCCGGGGGTTTTGGTCGGCAATCAGCCCCAGCATTTT
TRBD2,TRBV7-9,once,TRBJ2-1,CASSYRLASNEQFF,TGTGCCAGCAGCTACAGACTAGCGAGTAATGAGCAGTTCTTC
.,TRBV6-1,.,TRBJ1-2,CASTTTANYGYTF,TGTGCCAGCACCACCACGGCTAACTATGGCTACACCTTC
TRBD1,TRBV6-5,.,TRBJ2-3,CASSYSTGVGTDTQYF,TGTGCCAGCAGTTACTCGACAGGGGTGGGGACAGATACGCAGTATTTT
TRBD1,TRBV6-5,.,TRBJ1-1,CASSYFTGAGSTEAFF,TGTGCCAGCAGTTACTTCACAGGGGCGGGGAGCACTGAAGCTTTCTTT
TRBD1,TRBV20-1,.,TRBJ2-5,CSARRQGNTRETQYF,TGCAGTGCTCGAAGACAGGGGAACACTAGAGAGACCCAGTACTTC
.,TRBV12-3/TRBV12-4,few,TRBJ1-6,CASKNWGSSYNSPLHF,TGTGCCAGCAAGAACTGGGGGAGCTCCTATAATTCACCCCTCCACTTT
.,TRBV20-1,.,TRBJ2-1,CSADPRRNFTNNEQFF,TGCAGTGCGGATCCCCGGAGGAACTTTACTAACAATGAGCAGTTCTTC
TRBD1,TRBV28,once,TRBJ2-7,CASAGTGSEQYF,TGTGCCAGCGCCGGGACAGGGTCCGAGCAGTACTTC
.,TRBV6-2/TRBV6-3,few,TRBJ2-5,CASSSSLLTQYF,TGTGCCAGCAGTTCCTCTCTACTAACTCAGTACTTC
.,TRBV20-1,few,TRBJ1-2,CSAQSGDHGYTF,TGCAGTGCTCAGTCAGGGGACCATGGCTACACCTTC
.,TRBV18,.,TRBJ1-2,CASSPDRGLGYTF,TGTGCCAGCTCACCAGACCGGGGCCTTGGCTACACCTTC
.,TRBV2,.,TRBJ1-1,CASSGGFGTEAFF,TGTGCCAGCAGTGGGGGTTTCGGCACTGAAGCTTTCTTT
TRBD2,TRBV5-6,.,TRBJ2-5,CASSLKLLAGQETQYF,TGTGCCAGCAGCCTAAAACTCCTAGCGGGCCAAGAGACCCAGTACTTC
TRBD1,TRBV7-2,.,TRBJ1-2,CASSLGQGAVYGYTF,TGTGCCAGCAGCTTAGGGCAGGGGGCGGTCTATGGCTACACCTTC
TRBD1,TRBV10-3,.,TRBJ1-1,CAIREGTGGRNTEAFF,TGTGCCATCAGGGAGGGGACAGGGGGAAGGAACACTGAAGCTTTCTTT
TRBD1,TRBV28,few,TRBJ1-2,CASSFPGTGVLNYGYTF,TGTGCCAGCAGTTTTCCCGGGACAGGAGTACTTAACTATGGCTACACCTTC
.,TRBV6-1,medium-sized,TRBJ1-2,CASSEAGGAYGYTF,TGTGCCAGCAGTGAAGCCGGGGGCGCGTATGGCTACACCTTC
.,TRBV20-1,medium-sized,TRBJ1-6,CSASSLAGATYNSPLHF,TGCAGTGCTAGTTCGCTGGCAGGTGCAACCTATAATTCACCCCTCCACTTT
.,TRBV20-1,.,TRBJ2-4,CSARDLALAKNIQYF,TGCAGTGCTAGAGACCTAGCGCTAGCCAAAAACATTCAGTACTTC
.,TRBV6-1,.,TRBJ1-1,CASNRGNLNTEAFF,TGTGCCAGCAATAGGGGGAACCTGAACACTGAAGCTTTCTTT
.,TRBV20-1,few,TRBJ2-2,CSARTGLAGELFF,TGCAGTGCCAGGACGGGTCTCGCCGGGGAGCTGTTTTTT
.,TRBV20-1,.,TRBJ2-2,CSARTMDSNTGELFF,TGCAGTGCTAGAACTATGGACTCTAACACCGGGGAGCTGTTTTTT
.,TRBV21-1,.,TRBJ1-1,CASSNRQGANTEAFF,TGTGCCAGCAGCAATCGGCAGGGGGCGAACACTGAAGCTTTCTTT
.,TRBV7-8,.,TRBJ1-2,CASSSRGGPRRGYGYTF,TGTGCCAGCAGCTCACGGGGGGGGCCACGCCGGGGCTATGGCTACACCTTC
.,TRBV18,.,TRBJ2-7,CASSPGLLKEDQYF,TGTGCCAGCTCACCCGGCCTCCTGAAAGAGGACCAGTACTTC
TRBD1,TRBV27,.,TRBJ2-2,CASSPYLYGTGGTGELFF,TGTGCCAGCAGCCCGTACTTATACGGGACAGGGGGCACCGGGGAGCTGTTTTTT
.,TRBV10-1,few,TRBJ1-1,CASSESGTGRAFF,TGCGCCAGCAGTGAGTCTGGAACAGGGCGAGCTTTCTTT
.,TRBV7-9,.,TRBJ1-1,CASSSSWGAIVNTEAFF,TGTGCCAGCAGCTCCAGTTGGGGGGCCATCGTGAACACTGAAGCTTTCTTT
.,TRBV27,few,TRBJ1-2,CASSTHDTGGYGYTF,TGTGCCAGCAGTACCCATGACACGGGGGGCTATGGCTACACCTTC
TRBD1,TRBV6-1,.,TRBJ2-7,CASSTRGQGLSYEQYF,TGTGCCAGCAGTACCAGGGGACAGGGGTTAAGCTACGAGCAGTACTTC
TRBD2,TRBV12-3/TRBV12-4,.,TRBJ2-3,CASSLFTGGGTDTQYF,TGTGCCAGCAGTTTATTTACGGGGGGGGGCACAGATACGCAGTATTTT
TRBD1,TRBV2,.,TRBJ1-5,CASRGSGGGNQPQHF,TGTGCCAGCAGGGGATCAGGGGGCGGGAATCAGCCCCAGCATTTT
TRBD1,TRBV27,.,TRBJ2-5,CASSLRLVAGGQETQYF,TGTGCCAGCAGTTTACGTCTTGTGGCAGGGGGTCAAGAGACCCAGTACTTC
.,TRBV21-1,.,TRBJ2-7,CASNEPRGSYEQYF,TGTGCCAGCAACGAACCGAGGGGGAGCTACGAGCAGTACTTC